A single sample gave rise to the 28 T cell receptor beta chains below, sequenced in a study of human T cells and chemical hapten exposure. The template was total RNA from unfractionated whole blood. The library put unique molecular identifiers onto individual cDNA molecules. MiXCR was run by TCRdb on the reads, yielding one entry per CDR3 protein. The data show about 120,000 distinct CDR3 sequences, around 8.5% seen once. Input material: whole blood. All receptors come from a human donor in good health. Some clones in this sample may be carry-over from other donors' samples.

This clonotype was seen ten or more times. The rearrangement uses TRBV27 and TRBJ1-5; D is unclear. V gave up 3 bases and J gave up 3 bases, with 3 bases separating them. The CDR3 spans 12 residues. Germline V CDR1 and CDR2: MNHEY, SMNVEV (reference sequence). The CDR3 coding sequence is TGTGCCAGCAGTTTCTACAATCAGCCCCAGCATTTT. Translated: CASSFYNQPQHF.

This clonotype was detected ten times or more. The V gene is TRBV7-9, the J gene TRBJ1-5, with 12 bases matching TRBD1. The CDR3 runs to 15 residues. Unmatched junction bases numbered 4, after V lost 5 bases and J lost 5 bases. Germline CDR1 and CDR2: SEHNR and FQNEAQ (reference sequence). In nucleotides, the CDR3 is TGTGCCAGCAGCCTTGGGACAGGGGGCTATCAGCCCCAGCATTTT. It yields the protein CASSLGTGGYQPQHF.

This clonotype has at least ten counts. This sequence joins TRBV6-5 and TRBJ1-3; the D gene is possibly TRBD1 (5 bases). The V end was cut by 2 bases, the J end by 0 bases, with 11 bases between. The CDR3 length is 16 residues. Germline CDR1 reads MNHEY; CDR2 reads SVGAGI. In DNA, the CDR3 is TGTGCCAGCAGTTACCAGGGCGAAAGCTCTGGAAACACCATATATTTT. It translates to CASSYQGESSGNTIYF.

At least ten counts were recorded for this clonotype. CDR3 coding DNA: TGCGCCAGCAGCTTTTGGCCTAGCGGGGTTGGGAATGAGCAGTTCTTC. Translating it yields CASSFWPSGVGNEQFF. The chain joins TRBV5-1 to TRBJ2-1; TRBD2 matches 9 bases. The CDR3 length is 16 residues. V lost 2 bases, J lost 7 bases, and 10 bases stayed unmatched. Germline assignment: CDR1 SGHRS and CDR2 YFSETQ.

The rearrangement uses TRBV3-1 and TRBJ1-6; the D is unclear. From germline, CDR1 is LGHDT and CDR2 YNNKEL (reference sequence). Trimming stripped 1 base from V and 0 bases from J, with 10 bases between. The CDR3 is made up of 17 amino acids. The CDR3 nucleotides are TGTGCCAGCAGCCAAGGACGAGAGAGCTCCTATAATTCACCCCTCCACTTT. Protein product: CASSQGRESSYNSPLHF.

The CDR3 loop reads CASSLGGRGRYEQYF. CDR3 bases: TGTGCCAGCAGTTTAGGCGGGAGAGGGAGGTACGAGCAGTACTTC. The rearrangement uses TRBV12-3 or TRBV12-4 and TRBJ2-7; 7 bases align to TRBD2. There are 15 residues in the CDR3. The junction had 7 bases not matched to a gene; V was cut back by 1 base and J by 4 bases.

J is TRBJ1-1 and V is TRBV12-3 or TRBV12-4; D is possibly TRBD1 (5 bases). CDR3 size: 16 residues. Deletions cut 3 bases from V and 1 base from J, with 15 bases between. CDR3 protein: CASSFVGSGTNTEAFF. For the CDR3, the DNA is TGTGCCAGCAGTTTTGTTGGCTCAGGGACGAACACTGAAGCTTTCTTT.

This clonotype was counted many times. V is TRBV4-1 and J is TRBJ1-2; 8 nucleotides line up with TRBD1. The germline V gene encodes CDR1 MGHRA and CDR2 YSYEKL. The CDR3 is 15 residues long. V shed 4 bases and J 2 bases; nucleotides not matched to a gene: 6. CDR3 loop: CASSLDRGQNYGYTF. The CDR3 DNA is TGCGCCAGCAGCCTTGACAGGGGCCAAAACTATGGCTACACCTTC.

This sequence joins TRBV5-1 and TRBJ2-7; 9 nucleotides agree with TRBD1. Trimming cost V 4 bases and J 6 bases; bases outside gene matches: 8. Germline V gives CDR1 SGHRS, CDR2 YFSETQ. The CDR3 has 14 amino acids. The CDR3, as DNA: TGCGCCAGCAGCAGGACAGGGGAGGCGGGCGAGCAGTACTTC. It is translated as CASSRTGEAGEQYF.

This clonotype appeared many times. The chain is built from TRBV6-5 and TRBJ1-2; 7 nucleotides agree with TRBD1. This CDR3 has 18 residues. Germline V gives CDR1 MNHEY, CDR2 SVGAGI. J gave up 4 bases and V 0 bases, and 14 bases lay outside the gene matches. The CDR3 region is CASSYSVLHSGGTYGYTF. The CDR3 bases are TGTGCCAGCAGTTACTCCGTACTCCATTCAGGGGGAACCTATGGCTACACCTTC.

This clonotype has a handful of counts. The chain couples TRBV7-9 to TRBJ1-5; 7 bases match TRBD1. The germline V gene encodes CDR1 SEHNR and CDR2 FQNEAQ (reference sequence). V was clipped by 1 base and J by 2 bases; unmatched bases: 2. CDR3 length equals 15 residues. CDR3 nucleotides: TGTGCCAGCAGCTTAGACGGGACAGGCAATCAGCCCCAGCATTTT. The encoded protein is CASSLDGTGNQPQHF. The entire variable domain, with the rest obtained from reference TRBV7-9 and TRBJ1-5, is as follows: DTGVSQNPRHKITKRGQNVTFRCDPISEHNRLYWYRQTLGQGPEFLTYFQNEAQLEKSRLLSDRFSAERPKGSFSTLEIQRTEQGDSAMYLCASSLDGTGNQPQHFGDGTRLSIL.

This chain joins TRBV6-2 or TRBV6-3 and TRBJ2-7; possibly TRBD1 for D (6 bases). The CDR3 sequence is 14 residues long. V lost 11 bases and J 7 bases, leaving 24 bases between the germline ends. Germline V gene sequence: CDR1 MNHEY, CDR2 SVGEGT. The CDR3 nucleotides read TGTGCCGCGCAGGGATTCAGGGGCCCGTCTGAGCAGTACTTC. Translated, it gives CAAQGFRGPSEQYF.

This clonotype has ten or more counts. The V and J genes are TRBV5-6 and TRBJ1-5; D ambiguous. This CDR3 is 18 amino acids long. Trimming left V 2 bases short and J 0 bases short, with 18 bases between. CDR1 is SGHDT, CDR2 YYEEEE, per germline. The DNA of the CDR3 is TGTGCCAGCAGCTTATATGGGATTGCCGGATATAGCAATCAGCCCCAGCATTTT. Its translation is CASSLYGIAGYSNQPQHF.

This clonotype has a handful of counts. This chain links TRBV20-1 with TRBJ1-2; D is unclear. The germline V and J ends were trimmed by 1 base and 5 bases, with 14 bases remaining between them. The germline V gene encodes CDR1 DFQATT and CDR2 SNEGSKA (reference sequence). This CDR3 contains 14 residues. CDR3 amino acids: CSARAEEMNYGYTF. DNA for the CDR3: TGCAGTGCTAGAGCAGAGGAGATGAATTATGGCTACACCTTC.

This clonotype was recorded many times. V and J are TRBV28 and TRBJ2-1; no firm D call. The CDR3 has 11 amino acids. With 4 bases removed from V and 8 bases from J, the gap between germline ends came to 6 bases. Germline values: CDR1 MDHEN, CDR2 SYDVKM. The CDR3 region is CASSYQHEQFF. CDR3 bases: TGTGCCAGCAGTTATCAACATGAGCAGTTCTTC.

This chain connects TRBV20-1 to TRBJ1-5; 7 bases line up with TRBD1. The CDR3 extends over 14 amino acids. CDR1 is DFQATT and CDR2 is SNEGSKA in the germline V gene (reference sequence). Germline trimming cut 2 bases from V and 5 bases from J; bases unmatched to any gene: 6. DNA of the CDR3: TGCAGTGCTAGACGAGGGGGCCCGGATCAGCCCCAGCATTTT. This codes for CSARRGGPDQPQHF.

This clonotype was counted between two and nine times. The chain employs TRBV11-2 and TRBJ1-3; D possibly corresponds to TRBD1 (6 bases). Trimming stripped 5 bases from V and 0 bases from J, with 14 bases between. Germline V CDR1 and CDR2: SGHAT, FQNNGV. The CDR3 has 16 amino acids. CDR3 sequence: CASSPGGGHSGNTIYF. CDR3 nucleotide sequence: TGTGCCAGCAGCCCCGGAGGGGGACACTCTGGAAACACCATATATTTT.

Only a few counts were recorded for this clonotype. V gene TRBV7-2 combines with J gene TRBJ2-3; 10 bases are shared with TRBD2. With 4 bases clipped from V and 4 bases from J, the junction kept 5 bases outside the gene matches. This CDR3 has 15 amino acids. Germline assignment: CDR1 SGHTA and CDR2 FQGNSA. CDR3 DNA: TGTGCCAGCAGCTCACCGGGACTAGCGCCAGATACGCAGTATTTT. Encoded protein: CASSSPGLAPDTQYF.

The chain has TRBV6-5 and TRBJ1-1, with D possibly TRBD1 on 6 matching bases. The CDR3 sequence is 16 residues long. CDR1 MNHEY and CDR2 SVGAGI come from the germline V gene. V shed 5 bases and J shed 0 bases, with 16 bases lying between them. CDR3 in amino acids: CASSSTGGRLNTEAFF. The DNA for the CDR3 is TGTGCCAGCAGTAGTACCGGGGGGCGATTGAACACTGAAGCTTTCTTT.

This chain joins TRBV9 and TRBJ2-7; 7 bases are a match to TRBD1. The CDR3 runs 12 residues. Germline V lookup: CDR1 SGDLS, CDR2 YYNGEE. With V trimmed by 2 bases and J by 7 bases, 3 bases remained unmatched. CDR3 sequence (DNA): TGTGCCAGCAGCGTGACAGGGCGAGAGCAGTACTTC. Protein: CASSVTGREQYF.

This clonotype was seen many times. The chain links TRBV6-1 to TRBJ1-6; weak D call: TRBD1 (5 bases). Germline V gene sequence: CDR1 MNHNS, CDR2 SASEGT. The CDR3 covers 18 residues. Trimming stripped 3 bases from V and 0 bases from J, with 15 bases between. CDR3 sequence: CASSDDSHPSSYNSPLHF. The CDR3, as DNA: TGTGCCAGCAGTGACGACAGTCACCCTAGCTCCTATAATTCACCCCTCCACTTT.

This clonotype was recorded a few times. The chain couples TRBV5-6 to TRBJ1-5; TRBD1 matches at 9 bases. Germline V CDR1 and CDR2: SGHDT, YYEEEE. The J segment lost 0 bases and the V segment lost 0 bases, leaving 4 bases of the junction unmatched. The CDR3 has 17 amino acids. CDR3 region: CASSLAGQGHSNQPQHF. For the CDR3, the DNA is TGTGCCAGCAGCTTGGCAGGACAGGGGCATAGCAATCAGCCCCAGCATTTT.

The chain combines TRBV6-5 with TRBJ1-2; no reliable D call. With 0 bases removed from V and 2 bases from J, the gap between germline ends came to 16 bases. The germline CDR1 and CDR2 sequences are MNHEY and SVGAGI. CDR3 length equals 17 residues. CDR3 region: CASSYSNTGVLNYGYTF. The CDR3 region has the DNA TGTGCCAGCAGTTACTCGAATACCGGCGTGCTAAACTATGGCTACACCTTC.

This clonotype has ten or more counts. This chain uses TRBV19 with TRBJ2-5; 14 bases fit TRBD2. Germline CDR1 reads LNHDA; CDR2 reads SQIVND (reference sequence). With 4 bases clipped from V and 5 bases from J, the junction kept 3 bases outside the gene matches. The CDR3 has 15 residues. Here the CDR3 reads CASSRTSGGFETQYF. The CDR3 bases are TGTGCCAGTAGTAGGACTAGCGGGGGGTTTGAGACCCAGTACTTC.

This clonotype was seen more than once but under ten times. The J gene is TRBJ2-4, the V gene TRBV10-1; 7 bases are a match to TRBD1. Trimming at V came to 3 bases and at J to 5 bases, leaving 7 bases not matched to a gene. CDR3 length: 15 residues. Germline CDR1 is WNHNN and CDR2 is SYGVQD (reference sequence). The CDR3 DNA reads TGCGCCAGCAGTGATGCCAGGGGGACCCAAAACATTCAGTACTTC. Its protein is CASSDARGTQNIQYF.

On this clonotype itself: At one end, the junction sequence differs from germline, possibly due to a read error. This sequence joins TRBV5-1 and TRBJ2-6, with D possibly TRBD1 on 5 matching bases. The CDR3 is 16 amino acids. CDR1 and CDR2 from the germline V gene are SGHRS and YFSETQ. The CDR3 loop reads CASSLGQSSGASVLTF. The CDR3 coding sequence is TGCGCCAGCAGCTTGGGCCAGTCCTCTGGGGCCAGCGTCCTGACTTTC.

The chain combines TRBV18 with TRBJ1-1; D is undetermined. Trimming removed 2 bases from V and 4 bases from J, with 14 bases in between. Germline loops: CDR1 KGHSH, CDR2 LQKENI. The CDR3 has 15 residues. The CDR3 sequence is CASSPVEAWGTEAFF. The DNA of the CDR3 is TGTGCCAGCTCACCAGTTGAAGCCTGGGGCACTGAAGCTTTCTTT. Full variable domain (outside the CDR3, taken from reference TRBV18 and TRBJ1-1): NAGVMQNPRHLVRRRGQEARLRCSPMKGHSHVYWYRQLPEEGLKFMVYLQKENIIDESGMPKERFSAEFPKEGPSILRIQQVVRGDSAAYFCASSPVEAWGTEAFFGQGTRLTVV.

This clonotype was observed a handful of times. DNA of the CDR3: TGTGCCAGCAGACATACAGGGGAGGGGGAGCTGTTTTTT. It translates to CASRHTGEGELFF. This chain uses TRBV27 with TRBJ2-2; TRBD1 aligns across 7 bases. The CDR3 loop spans 13 amino acids. The germline gives CDR1 MNHEY, CDR2 SMNVEV (reference sequence). J gave up 8 bases and V 6 bases, and 6 bases lay outside the gene matches.